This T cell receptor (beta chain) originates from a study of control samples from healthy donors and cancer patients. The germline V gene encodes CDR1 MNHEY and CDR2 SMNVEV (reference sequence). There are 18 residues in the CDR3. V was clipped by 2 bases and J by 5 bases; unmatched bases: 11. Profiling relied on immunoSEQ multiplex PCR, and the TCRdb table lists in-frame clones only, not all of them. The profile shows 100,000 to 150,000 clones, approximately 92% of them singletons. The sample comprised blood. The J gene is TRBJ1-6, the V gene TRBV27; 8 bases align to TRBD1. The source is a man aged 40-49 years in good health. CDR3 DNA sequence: TGTGCCAGCAGTTTAAGTCGGGCAGGGGGCTTTGATAATTCACCCCTCCACTTT. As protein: CASSLSRAGGFDNSPLHF.